The next 21 T cell receptor beta chains were all read from a single sample in a study of blood T cell repertoires in COVID-19. Sequencing was performed with immunoSEQ multiplex PCR; in TCRdb, only in-frame clones are kept and a portion is missing. The data contain roughly 90,000 clones, 75% to 85% of them singletons. Sequencing was carried out using peripheral blood. Receptors were obtained from a woman aged 70-85 years with acute or convalescent COVID-19.

This clone was detected only a few times. The chain employs TRBV3-1 (or the pseudogene TRBV3-2) and TRBJ2-2; 13 positions match TRBD2. V was pared by 6 bases and J by 4 bases, with 5 bases of the junction left unmatched. The CDR3 extends over 16 amino acids. Germline CDR1 is LGHDT and CDR2 is YNNKEL (reference sequence). CDR3 amino acids: CASSLGLAGVTGELFF. DNA for the CDR3: TGTGCCAGCAGTCTCGGACTAGCGGGAGTCACCGGGGAGCTGTTTTTT.

V gene TRBV5-1 combines with J gene TRBJ2-1; the match to TRBD2 covers 7 bases. V lost 3 bases to trimming and J lost 8 bases; unmatched junction nucleotides: 8. CDR1 is SGHRS, CDR2 YFSETQ, per germline. The CDR3 runs 14 residues. CDR3 region: CASSSFVGRDEQFF. The CDR3 bases are TGCGCCAGCAGCTCCTTCGTGGGGAGGGATGAGCAGTTCTTC.

The V call is TRBV15, the J call TRBJ1-1; perhaps TRBD1 as D (6 bases). Trimming left V 4 bases short and J 1 base short, with 7 bases between. CDR3 length: 13 residues. Germline V CDR1 and CDR2: LNHNV, YYDKDF (reference sequence). The CDR3 DNA reads as TGTGCCACCAGCACCAGGGGGAACACTGAAGCTTTCTTT. Encoded protein: CATSTRGNTEAFF.

The chain links TRBV21-1 to TRBJ2-2; the table calls TRBD1, which could not be checked here. TRBV21-1 is labeled a pseudogene. The CDR3 spans 15 residues. The CDR3 coding sequence is TGTGCCAGCAGTCTCAGACACAGTAACACCGGGGAGCTGTTTTTT. This sequence encodes CASSLRHSNTGELFF.

This clone was detected a few times. The V call is TRBV12-3 or TRBV12-4, the J call TRBJ2-7, with D possibly being TRBD1 (5 bases). The CDR3 contains 13 residues. V dropped 3 bases and J dropped 2 bases, with 8 bases sitting between them. The CDR3 protein is CASSFDRTYEQYF. The CDR3 DNA sequence: TGTGCCAGCAGTTTTGACAGAACCTACGAGCAGTACTTC.

To note about this clone: A junction end diverges from the germline sequence, so it may reflect a read error. The chain carries TRBV24-1 and TRBJ2-3; 7 bases fit TRBD2. Germline V gene sequence: CDR1 KGHDR, CDR2 SFDVKD. This CDR3 comprises 15 residues. CDR3 sequence reads: CTTSDYGGSADTQYF. The CDR3 nucleotides read TGTACCACCAGTGATTATGGCGGGAGTGCAGATACGCAGTATTTT.

This clone was observed a single time. The chain recombines TRBV4-2 with TRBJ1-4; 7 bases map to TRBD1. V was pared by 2 bases and J by 8 bases, with 8 bases of the junction left unmatched. The CDR3 runs 15 residues. CDR1 LGHNA and CDR2 YNFKEQ come from the germline V gene. DNA of the CDR3: TGTGCCAGCAGCCAACCTGACAGGGTAGGCGAAAAACTGTTTTTT. The encoded protein is CASSQPDRVGEKLFF.

This chain connects TRBV6-1 to TRBJ2-3, with 8 positions matching TRBD2. Germline assignment: CDR1 MNHNS and CDR2 SASEGT. V was pared by 1 base and J by 0 bases, with 3 bases of the junction left unmatched. The CDR3 covers 16 residues. The CDR3 DNA sequence: TGTGCCAGCAGTGAAGGTGCGGGGGGTAGCACAGATACGCAGTATTTT. As protein: CASSEGAGGSTDTQYF.

The V gene is TRBV5-4, the J gene TRBJ1-1; 7 bases line up with TRBD1. The CDR3 is made up of 16 amino acids. The germline CDR1 and CDR2 sequences are SGHNT and YYREEE (reference sequence). The V segment lost 4 bases and the J segment 0 bases; nucleotides outside the gene matches: 9. Here the CDR3 reads CASSPRQGIMNTEAFF. DNA of the CDR3: TGTGCCAGCAGCCCCAGACAGGGTATCATGAACACTGAAGCTTTCTTT.

There are many counts of this clone. CDR3 sequence (DNA): TGTGCCAGCAGCTTTTCCGGTAACAATGAGCAGTTCTTC. As protein: CASSFSGNNEQFF. This rearrangement joins TRBV21-1 to TRBJ2-1; no check of the table's D call, TRBD2, against the DNA was made. TRBV21-1 is annotated as a pseudogene. This CDR3 has 13 amino acids.

This clone occurred a few times. CDR3 amino acids: CASSQAWEKESPLHF. The CDR3 region has the DNA TGCGCCAGCAGCCAAGCCTGGGAGAAAGAATCACCCCTCCACTTT. The chain couples TRBV4-3 to TRBJ1-6; D not resolved. Trimming took off 1 base at V and 10 bases at J, with 14 bases between the two ends. CDR1 LGHNA and CDR2 YSLEER come from the germline V gene. The length of the CDR3 is 15 residues.

The rearrangement links TRBV7-2 to TRBJ2-3, with D perhaps TRBD2 (6 bases). This CDR3 is built from 17 residues. V dropped 6 bases and J dropped 0 bases, with 19 bases sitting between them. Germline CDR1 SGHTA, CDR2 FQGNSA. The CDR3 sequence: CASSPSSFSGSTDTQYF. The CDR3 nucleotides read TGTGCCAGCAGTCCCTCCTCGTTTAGCGGTAGCACAGATACGCAGTATTTT.

This clone was seen a few times. The gene calls are TRBV14 and TRBJ2-3, with D possibly matching TRBD1 (5 bases). V shed 4 bases and J shed 2 bases, with 19 bases lying between them. There are 17 residues in the CDR3. CDR1 is SGHDN, CDR2 FVKESK, per germline. In nucleotides, the CDR3 is TGTGCCAGCAGCCCCCTTGTGGGAAGGGGATACACAGATACGCAGTATTTT. It translates to CASSPLVGRGYTDTQYF.

This clone was recorded at least ten times. This chain joins TRBV27 and TRBJ2-1; D possibly corresponds to TRBD1 (5 bases). CDR3 length: 13 residues. V gave up 4 bases and J gave up 2 bases, with 6 bases separating them. Germline V gene lookup returns CDR1 MNHEY and CDR2 SMNVEV (reference sequence). The CDR3 DNA is TGTGCCAGCAGTTGGGGCGCCTACAATGAGCAGTTCTTC. Translated, it gives CASSWGAYNEQFF.

The chain has TRBV7-9 and TRBJ1-2, with a tentative D call TRBD1 (5 bases). The CDR3 sequence is 12 residues long. Trimming took 4 bases from V and 2 from J, leaving 5 bases between them. Germline V CDR1 and CDR2: SEHNR, FQNEAQ (reference sequence). CDR3 coding DNA: TGTGCCAGCAGCTCAGGGAACTATGGCTACACCTTC. This codes for CASSSGNYGYTF.

The chain uses TRBV7-2 and TRBJ2-4; 12 nucleotides line up with TRBD1. The germline V gene encodes CDR1 SGHTA and CDR2 FQGNSA. The CDR3 loop spans 19 amino acids. Unmatched junction bases numbered 12, after V lost 5 bases and J lost 1 base. DNA for the CDR3: TGTGCCAGCAGCCTCCGGGACAGGGGGCCGAACGGGGCCAAAAACATTCAGTACTTC. Translated, it gives CASSLRDRGPNGAKNIQYF.

The chain has TRBV5-1 and TRBJ2-1; 9 bases are a match to TRBD2. In germline, CDR1 is SGHRS, CDR2 YFSETQ. The CDR3 is 15 amino acids. Unmatched junction bases numbered 10, after V lost 3 bases and J lost 9 bases. The CDR3 bases are TGCGCCAGCAGCTGGCGGGAGGGTCTTGGGTTTGAGCAGTTCTTC. Translated: CASSWREGLGFEQFF. The variable domain in full, completed from reference TRBV5-1 and TRBJ2-1, reads KAGVTQTPRYLIKTRGQQVTLSCSPISGHRSVSWYQQTPGQGLQFLFEYFSETQRNKGNFPGRFSGRQFSNSRSEMNVSTLELGDSALYLCASSWREGLGFEQFFGPGTRLTVL.

This clone showed up just once. V and J are TRBV7-8 and TRBJ1-2; no reliable D call. Trimming pared 5 bases from V and 3 bases from J, leaving 7 bases between. The CDR3 spans 12 residues. Per the germline V gene, CDR1 is SGHVS and CDR2 is FQNEAQ. CDR3 sequence (DNA): TGTGCCAGCAGCCTGGCGGACTATGGCTACACCTTC. The encoded protein is CASSLADYGYTF. Combining the CDR3 with reference TRBV7-8 and TRBJ1-2 gives the whole variable domain GAGVSQSPRYKVAKRGQDVALRCDPISGHVSLFWYQQALGQGPEFLTYFQNEAQLDKSGLPSDRFFAERPEGSVSTLKIQRTQQEDSAVYLCASSLADYGYTFGSGTRLTVV.

The chain carries TRBV2 and TRBJ2-7, with 7 bases that match TRBD2. CDR1 SNHLY and CDR2 FYNNEI come from the germline V gene. The length of the CDR3 is 13 residues. The V segment lost 4 bases and the J segment 6 bases; nucleotides outside the gene matches: 6. The CDR3 loop reads CASSGGEGLEQYF. The CDR3 DNA reads TGTGCCAGCAGTGGGGGGGAGGGCCTCGAGCAGTACTTC.

CDR3 protein: CASSIQPGAPLHF. The CDR3 region has the DNA TGTGCCAGCAGTATTCAACCGGGAGCACCCCTCCACTTT. The J gene is TRBJ1-6, the V gene TRBV25-1; no clear D. The germline CDR1 and CDR2 sequences are MGHDK and SYGVNS. Trimming removed 5 bases at V and 11 bases at J, with 13 bases between. The CDR3 covers 13 residues.

This rearrangement joins TRBV20-1 to TRBJ2-7; maybe TRBD2 (6 bases). The germline gives CDR1 DFQATT, CDR2 SNEGSKA (reference sequence). CDR3 size: 11 residues. The CDR3 nucleotides read TGCAGACTAGGGACTGGGGGCGAGCAGTACTTC. The encoded protein is CRLGTGGEQYF.